One and the same sample provided the 21 T cell receptor beta chains below, sequenced in a study of blood T cell repertoires in COVID-19. Sequencing was performed with immunoSEQ multiplex PCR; in TCRdb, only in-frame clones are kept and a portion is missing. Among more than 70,000 clones listed, roughly 80% were seen once. The material sequenced was peripheral blood. The source is a human donor in a cohort sampled during active COVID-19.

The CDR3 DNA reads TGTGCCAGCAGCCCAGGACTAGGGGAAGATACGCAGTATTTT. It specifies CASSPGLGEDTQYF. The chain couples TRBV5-4 to TRBJ2-3, with 7 bases fitting TRBD2. Per the germline V gene, CDR1 is SGHNT and CDR2 is YYREEE (reference sequence). The ends lost 4 bases at V and 5 bases at J; junction bases unmatched: 7. The CDR3 is 14 amino acids.

This clone was seen only once. The chain employs TRBV24-1 and TRBJ1-2, with 11 bases aligning to TRBD1. V shed 5 bases, J shed 7 bases, and the junction held 17 bases outside the gene matches. Germline CDR1 reads KGHDR; CDR2 reads SFDVKD. CDR3 size: 18 residues. CDR3 sequence: CATSGPSDRGLRESGYTF. DNA of the CDR3: TGTGCCACCAGTGGCCCTTCGGACAGGGGGCTACGTGAGAGTGGCTACACCTTC.

The V gene is TRBV7-8, the J gene TRBJ1-4; 8 bases fit TRBD1. V gave up 3 bases and J gave up 7 bases; unmatched junction bases: 7. From germline, CDR1 is SGHVS and CDR2 FQNEAQ. CDR3 size: 15 residues. The CDR3 coding sequence is TGTGCCAGCAGCTTGTTTGTGGGACAGGCTGAAAAACTGTTTTTT. Residues: CASSLFVGQAEKLFF.

This chain joins TRBV19 and TRBJ1-5; 7 positions agree with TRBD1. The V and J ends lost 5 bases and 4 bases, in that order; junction bases with no gene match: 5. The CDR3 is made up of 14 amino acids. Germline values: CDR1 LNHDA, CDR2 SQIVND (reference sequence). CDR3 region: CASSPGQQNQPQHF. DNA of the CDR3: TGTGCCAGTAGTCCGGGACAGCAAAATCAGCCCCAGCATTTT.

V gene TRBV11-2 combines with J gene TRBJ2-5; 7 positions match TRBD1. V lost 5 bases to trimming and J lost 2 bases; unmatched junction nucleotides: 8. Germline V gene sequence: CDR1 SGHAT, CDR2 FQNNGV. This CDR3 has 15 residues. CDR3 sequence (DNA): TGTGCCAGCAGCCTTTCCGGGACAGATCAAGAGACCCAGTACTTC. Protein: CASSLSGTDQETQYF.

The V gene is TRBV11-2, the J gene TRBJ2-1; TRBD2 matches 10 bases. CDR3 length equals 18 residues. Germline V gene lookup returns CDR1 SGHAT and CDR2 FQNNGV. J was trimmed by 5 bases and V by 5 bases; bases with no gene match: 15. Here the CDR3 reads CASSKGSGTSALNNEQFF. The CDR3, as DNA: TGTGCCAGCAGCAAGGGGTCCGGGACTAGCGCCTTGAACAATGAGCAGTTCTTC.

The chain combines TRBV11-2 with TRBJ2-7, with 14 nucleotides matching TRBD2. The CDR3 is made up of 16 amino acids. In germline, CDR1 is SGHAT, CDR2 FQNNGV. J was trimmed by 2 bases and V by 2 bases; bases with no gene match: 2. Here the CDR3 reads CASSLQGLAGAYEQYF. CDR3 in DNA: TGTGCCAGCAGCTTACAGGGACTAGCGGGGGCCTACGAGCAGTACTTC.

The CDR3 DNA reads TGTGCCAGCAGTTTTGGCCTCCAGCCCCAGCATTTT. As protein: CASSFGLQPQHF. The chain is built from TRBV12-3 or TRBV12-4 and TRBJ1-5, with D unresolved. The V gene lost 3 bases and the J gene lost 7 bases, with 7 bases spanning the gap. The CDR3 extends over 12 amino acids.

The chain employs TRBV2 and TRBJ2-7, with D maybe TRBD1 (6 bases). The length of the CDR3 is 12 residues. V was cut by 5 bases and J by 3 bases, with 8 bases left in between. Germline assignment: CDR1 SNHLY and CDR2 FYNNEI. The CDR3 region is CASSIQGYEQYF. The CDR3 DNA follows: TGTGCCAGCAGTATACAGGGCTACGAGCAGTACTTC. The full variable domain, with the rest looked up from reference TRBV2 and TRBJ2-7, is EPEVTQTPSHQVTQMGQEVILRCVPISNHLYFYWYRQILGQKVEFLVSFYNNEISEKSEIFDDQFSVERPDGSNFTLKIRSTKLEDSAMYFCASSIQGYEQYFGPGTRLTVT.

Relative to its sample, this clone is medium-sized (0.01 to 0.1%). The rearrangement joins TRBV11-2 to TRBJ2-2; 8 bases match TRBD1. V was clipped by 5 bases and J by 2 bases; unmatched bases: 10. Germline V CDR1 and CDR2: SGHAT, FQNNGV. This CDR3 region has 17 residues. CDR3 in amino acids: CASSTPRGHFNTGELFF. The CDR3 DNA reads as TGTGCCAGCAGCACCCCCAGGGGGCACTTCAACACCGGGGAGCTGTTTTTT. The full variable domain, with the rest looked up from reference TRBV11-2 and TRBJ2-2, is EAGVAQSPRYKIIEKRQSVAFWCNPISGHATLYWYQQILGQGPKLLIQFQNNGVVDDSQLPKDRFSAERLKGVDSTLKIQPAKLEDSAVYLCASSTPRGHFNTGELFFGEGSRLTVL.

The chain employs TRBV30 and TRBJ1-3; perhaps TRBD1 as D (5 bases). The CDR3 spans 12 residues. V lost 8 bases and J 0 bases, leaving 8 bases between the germline ends. Germline-derived CDR1 and CDR2 are GTSNPN and SVGIG (reference sequence). CDR3 DNA: TGTGCCGGCACAGGCTCTGGAAACACCATATATTTT. Amino acid sequence: CAGTGSGNTIYF.

This chain joins TRBV9 and TRBJ1-2, with 7 nucleotides matching TRBD1. The ends lost 4 bases at V and 8 bases at J; junction bases unmatched: 8. The CDR3 extends over 13 amino acids. CDR1 is SGDLS, CDR2 YYNGEE, per germline. The CDR3 spells CASSPTTGHGYTF. DNA for the CDR3: TGTGCCAGCAGCCCGACGACAGGGCACGGCTACACCTTC.

The genes are TRBV13 and TRBJ1-5; maybe TRBD1 (6 bases). Germline V gene lookup returns CDR1 PRHDT and CDR2 FYEKMQ (reference sequence). The V end was cut by 5 bases, the J end by 5 bases, with 7 bases between. CDR3 length: 12 residues. The CDR3 loop is CASSEGDQPQHF. The CDR3 DNA is TGTGCCAGCAGCGAGGGGGATCAGCCCCAGCATTTT.

The chain couples TRBV19 to TRBJ1-2; 8 bases are shared with TRBD1. The germline V gene has CDR1 LNHDA and CDR2 SQIVND (reference sequence). The ends lost 6 bases at V and 6 bases at J; junction bases unmatched: 9. CDR3 size: 14 residues. CDR3: CASSLGGTGNGYTF. In DNA, the CDR3 is TGTGCCAGTAGCCTCGGAGGGACAGGTAATGGCTACACCTTC. Filled out from reference TRBV19 and TRBJ1-2, the complete variable domain reads DGGITQSPKYLFRKEGQNVTLSCEQNLNHDAMYWYRQDPGQGLRLIYYSQIVNDFQKGDIAEGYSVSREKKESFPLTVTSAQKNPTAFYLCASSLGGTGNGYTFGSGTRLTVV.

The chain recombines TRBV2 with TRBJ2-3, with 12 bases that match TRBD2. With 2 bases clipped from V and 4 bases from J, the junction kept 1 base outside the gene matches. The CDR3 runs to 15 residues. Germline lookup yields CDR1 SNHLY and CDR2 FYNNEI. The chain's CDR3 is CASSELAGGADTQYF. The CDR3 DNA is TGTGCCAGCAGTGAACTAGCGGGGGGGGCAGATACGCAGTATTTT.

The V gene is TRBV11-2, the J gene TRBJ2-1; 7 bases are a match to TRBD2. CDR3 length: 15 amino acids. The V gene's germline CDR1 is SGHAT and CDR2 FQNNGV. V dropped 5 bases and J dropped 4; count of bases not matched to a gene: 8. CDR3 protein: CASSTFAGEYNEQFF. CDR3 bases: TGTGCCAGCAGCACCTTCGCGGGGGAGTACAATGAGCAGTTCTTC. The full variable domain, with the rest looked up from reference TRBV11-2 and TRBJ2-1, is EAGVAQSPRYKIIEKRQSVAFWCNPISGHATLYWYQQILGQGPKLLIQFQNNGVVDDSQLPKDRFSAERLKGVDSTLKIQPAKLEDSAVYLCASSTFAGEYNEQFFGPGTRLTVL.

The genes are TRBV6-5 and TRBJ2-5; TRBD2 matches 14 bases. The CDR3 is 16 residues long. V shed 4 bases and J 4 bases; nucleotides not matched to a gene: 5. The germline gives CDR1 MNHEY, CDR2 SVGAGI. CDR3 DNA sequence: TGTGCCAGCAGTTCTCGACTAGCGGGGGGGGGAGAGACCCAGTACTTC. This translates into CASSSRLAGGGETQYF.

As DNA, the CDR3 is TGTGCCAGCAGCTTGGACGGGGGGAAGGAAAACATTCAGTACTTC. It translates to CASSLDGGKENIQYF. V usage is TRBV11-2 and J usage is TRBJ2-4; 7 bases are a match to TRBD2. CDR1 and CDR2 (germline): SGHAT, FQNNGV. V was pared by 3 bases and J by 5 bases, with 7 bases of the junction left unmatched. CDR3 length: 15 amino acids.

This chain links TRBV19 with TRBJ1-3, with 9 bases that match TRBD1. The germline V gene encodes CDR1 LNHDA and CDR2 SQIVND (reference sequence). V lost 5 bases, J lost 12 bases, and 2 bases stayed unmatched. CDR3 length equals 11 residues. This chain's CDR3 is CASSAGQGIYF. CDR3 nucleotide sequence: TGTGCCAGTAGTGCGGGACAGGGCATATATTTT.

The chain joins TRBV5-4 to TRBJ1-3, with 9 bases that match TRBD1. V was pared by 4 bases and J by 4 bases, with 9 bases of the junction left unmatched. In germline, CDR1 is SGHNT, CDR2 YYREEE (reference sequence). The CDR3 extends over 16 amino acids. CDR3 residues: CASSASGQGLGNTIYF. In DNA form, the CDR3 reads TGTGCCAGCAGCGCCTCGGGACAGGGATTAGGAAACACCATATATTTT.

This clone showed up just a few times. The rearrangement links TRBV30 to TRBJ2-4, with 8 bases matching TRBD1. V lost 3 bases and J lost 0; bases outside the gene matches: 10. This CDR3 is 17 amino acids long. Germline-derived CDR1 and CDR2 are GTSNPN and SVGIG (reference sequence). The CDR3, as DNA: TGTGCCTGGAGCGCACCCCCAGGGGGCATAGCCAAAAACATTCAGTACTTC. Amino acid sequence: CAWSAPPGGIAKNIQYF.